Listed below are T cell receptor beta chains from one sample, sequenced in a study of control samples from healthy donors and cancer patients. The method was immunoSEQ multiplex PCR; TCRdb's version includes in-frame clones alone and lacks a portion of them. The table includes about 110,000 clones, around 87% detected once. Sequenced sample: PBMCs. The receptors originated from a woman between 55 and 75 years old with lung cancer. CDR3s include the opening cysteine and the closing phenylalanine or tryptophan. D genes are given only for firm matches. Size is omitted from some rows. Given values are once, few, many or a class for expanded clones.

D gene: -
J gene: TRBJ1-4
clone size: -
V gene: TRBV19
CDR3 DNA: TGTGCCAGTAGTATAGGAAATTTGGGGGAAAATGAAAAACTGTTTTTT
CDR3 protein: CASSIGNLGENEKLFF

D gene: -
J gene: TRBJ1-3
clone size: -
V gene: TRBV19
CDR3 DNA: TGTGCCAGTAGTACTACACGAGGCACCATATATTTT
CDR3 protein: CASSTTRGTIYF

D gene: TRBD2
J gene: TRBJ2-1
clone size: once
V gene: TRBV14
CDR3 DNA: TGTGCCAGCAGCCCAGGGACTAGCGGGAGGGGAGAGCAGTTCTTC
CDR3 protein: CASSPGTSGRGEQFF

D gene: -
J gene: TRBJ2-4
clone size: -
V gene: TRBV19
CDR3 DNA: TGTGCCAGTAGTAAGCAGCATTCCAAAAACATTCAGTACTTC
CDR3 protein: CASSKQHSKNIQYF

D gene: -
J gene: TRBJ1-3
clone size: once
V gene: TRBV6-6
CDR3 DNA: TGTGCCAGCAGTGGGACCGGCGGAAACACCATATATTTT
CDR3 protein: CASSGTGGNTIYF

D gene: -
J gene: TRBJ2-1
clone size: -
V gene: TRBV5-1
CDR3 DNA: TGCGCCAGCAGCTTGAGGACATTGTCCTACAATGAGCAGTTCTTC
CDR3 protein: CASSLRTLSYNEQFF

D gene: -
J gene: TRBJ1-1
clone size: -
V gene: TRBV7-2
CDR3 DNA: TGTGCCAGCAGATTTAACGTCAGGGGAGCGAACACTGAAGCTTTCTTT
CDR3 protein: CASRFNVRGANTEAFF

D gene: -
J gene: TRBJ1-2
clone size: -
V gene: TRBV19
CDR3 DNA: TGTGCCAGTAGTACCCAGAGGACCGACCCCAACTATGGCTACACCTTC
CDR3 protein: CASSTQRTDPNYGYTF

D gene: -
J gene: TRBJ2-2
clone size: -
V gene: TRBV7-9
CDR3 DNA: TGTGCCAGCAGCCCAAGGGACCCAAACACCGGGGAGCTGTTTTTT
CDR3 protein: CASSPRDPNTGELFF

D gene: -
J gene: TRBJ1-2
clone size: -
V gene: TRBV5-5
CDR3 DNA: TGTGCCAGCAGCACCCCTGATGGCCAGGCGAACTATGGCTACACCTTC
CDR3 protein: CASSTPDGQANYGYTF

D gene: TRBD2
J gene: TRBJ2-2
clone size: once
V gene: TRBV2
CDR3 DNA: TGTGCCAGCAGCCCCCCCCCGGCGGAGCGGGGGGGCCAGTACACCGGGGAGCTGTTTTTT
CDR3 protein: CASSPPPAERGGQYTGELFF

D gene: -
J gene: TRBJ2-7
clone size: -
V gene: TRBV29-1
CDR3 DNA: TGCAGCGTGATCCCGATCCAAGGCGAGCAGTACTTC
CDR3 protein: CSVIPIQGEQYF

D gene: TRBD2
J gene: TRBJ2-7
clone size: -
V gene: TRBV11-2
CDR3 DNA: TGTGCCAGCAGCTTAGAAGCGGGAGGGTCCTACGAGCAGTACTTC
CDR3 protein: CASSLEAGGSYEQYF

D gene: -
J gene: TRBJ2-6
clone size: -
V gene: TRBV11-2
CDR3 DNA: TGTGCCAGCAGCAACCCAGGCTCTGGGGCCAACGTCCTGACTTTC
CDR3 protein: CASSNPGSGANVLTF

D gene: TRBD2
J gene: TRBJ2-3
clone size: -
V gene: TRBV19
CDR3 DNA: TGTGCCAGTAGTATAGTCCCGACTAGCGGGGCCTCAGATACGCAGTATTTT
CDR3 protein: CASSIVPTSGASDTQYF

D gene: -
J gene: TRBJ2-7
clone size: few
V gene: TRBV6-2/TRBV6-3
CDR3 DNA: TGTGCCAGCAGTTACGGGCTGGAACCCTACGAGCAGTACTTC
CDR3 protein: CASSYGLEPYEQYF